This T cell receptor beta chain was found in a study of T cells after yellow fever vaccination. Whole-study context: In the case of low-cell-number fractions, SMART-Seq v4 Ultra Low Input was used for preparation.

Germline CDR1 SGHTA, CDR2 FQGNSA. V lost 7 bases and J lost 7; bases outside the gene matches: 5. CDR3 size: 13 residues. TCRdb re-called the 5' RACE reads through MiXCR, storing one row per CDR3 protein. The table lists 200,000 to 250,000 distinct CDR3 sequences, approximately 3% of them singletons. The study's findings and limits: Contamination by abundant bulk-population clonotypes could be present in FACS-sorted repertoires.

This clonotype was observed at least ten times. The antigen is unknown. The chain combines TRBV7-2 with TRBJ2-1; 9 bases fit TRBD2. This TCR was sampled from a man between 18 and 29 years old who received the YFV17D yellow fever vaccine. Specimen: CD4+ T cells sorted from PBMCs, collected 10 days after the yellow fever booster vaccination. CDR3: CASKLAGENEQFF. Written as DNA, the CDR3 is TGTGCCAGCAAACTAGCGGGTGAGAATGAGCAGTTCTTC.